These 12 T cell receptor beta chains originate from one sample sequenced in a study of CD8 T cells in Susac syndrome. With random hexamers, roughly 0.45 to 1 ug RNA was reverse transcribed. MiXCR, run by TCRdb on the immunoSEQ multiplex PCR reads, gives a single entry per CDR3 protein. Of 95,000 to 150,000 distinct CDR3 sequences listed, under 96% are singletons. Sequencing was performed on CD4+ T cells from PBMCs. Receptors originate from a human donor with Susac syndrome.

V and J are TRBV4-1 and TRBJ2-4; a weak D match, TRBD1 (6 bases). This CDR3 spans 14 amino acids. Looked up from germline, CDR1 is MGHRA and CDR2 is YSYEKL. Trimming took off 0 bases at V and 8 bases at J, with 11 bases between the two ends. The CDR3: CASSQDGQSDIQYF. CDR3 nucleotide sequence: TGCGCCAGCAGCCAAGATGGACAGAGTGACATTCAGTACTTC.

The chain joins TRBV6-6 to TRBJ2-7; 8 bases line up with TRBD2. The trim removed 8 bases at V and 4 bases at J, leaving 10 bases unmatched. Germline lookup yields CDR1 MNHNY and CDR2 SVGAGI (reference sequence). The CDR3 extends over 14 amino acids. CDR3 sequence (DNA): TGTGCCAGCGGCGAGATAGCGGGATGGTACGAGCAGTACTTC. It is translated as CASGEIAGWYEQYF.

The chain employs TRBV3-1 and TRBJ2-1; D perhaps matches TRBD2 (6 bases). Germline V CDR1 and CDR2: LGHDT, YNNKEL (reference sequence). The ends were cut back, 3 bases at V and 0 bases at J, with 9 bases in the middle. This CDR3 has 15 amino acids. The CDR3 sequence: CASSQDYSSYNEQFF. CDR3 nucleotide sequence: TGTGCCAGCAGCCAGGACTATAGCTCCTACAATGAGCAGTTCTTC.

The genes are TRBV20-1 and TRBJ2-5; 10 positions match TRBD1. The CDR3 is 15 amino acids. V lost 4 bases to trimming and J lost 1 base; unmatched junction nucleotides: 6. Germline V gene data show CDR1 as DFQATT and CDR2 as SNEGSKA (reference sequence). CDR3 protein: CSATSGQGVQETQYF. In nucleotides, the CDR3 is TGCAGTGCTACCAGCGGACAGGGGGTCCAAGAGACCCAGTACTTC.

The chain couples TRBV29-1 to TRBJ1-4, with 7 bases fitting TRBD1. After removal of 6 bases from V and 6 bases from J, the junction contained 7 bases not matched to a gene. Germline loops: CDR1 SQVTM, CDR2 ANQGSEA. The CDR3 contains 13 residues. The DNA of the CDR3 is TGCAGCGTCGCCGGGACAGTTTATGAAAAACTGTTTTTT. It yields the protein CSVAGTVYEKLFF.

The chain carries TRBV5-5 and TRBJ2-1; 11 nucleotides align to TRBD2. CDR3 length: 15 amino acids. The V and J ends lost 2 bases and 4 bases, in that order; junction bases with no gene match: 2. Germline V gene data show CDR1 as SGHKS and CDR2 as YYEKEE (reference sequence). CDR3 amino acids: CASSFSGRDYNEQFF. DNA of the CDR3: TGTGCCAGCAGCTTTAGCGGGAGGGATTACAATGAGCAGTTCTTC. The full variable domain, its missing parts supplied by reference TRBV5-5 and TRBJ2-1, is DAGVTQSPTHLIKTRGQQVTLRCSPISGHKSVSWYQQVLGQGPQFIFQYYEKEERGRGNFPDRFSARQFPNYSSELNVNALLLGDSALYLCASSFSGRDYNEQFFGPGTRLTVL.

V gene TRBV20-1 combines with J gene TRBJ2-1; the D gene is possibly TRBD2 (6 bases). The CDR3 runs to 12 residues. The V gene's germline CDR1 is DFQATT and CDR2 SNEGSKA (reference sequence). Trimming stripped 6 bases from V and 9 bases from J, with 15 bases between. CDR3 protein: CSAPEEGLEQFF. The CDR3 bases are TGCAGTGCCCCGGAGGAGGGCCTTGAGCAGTTCTTC.

The rearrangement joins TRBV20-1 to TRBJ2-1; 7 nucleotides line up with TRBD1. J lost 5 bases, V lost 3 bases, and 7 bases had no gene match. The CDR3 contains 14 residues. CDR1 DFQATT and CDR2 SNEGSKA come from the germline V gene (reference sequence). The CDR3 loop is CSASPRQGHNEQFF. In nucleotides, the CDR3 is TGCAGTGCTAGCCCAAGACAGGGCCACAATGAGCAGTTCTTC.

J is TRBJ2-7 and V is TRBV29-1; 9 bases fit TRBD1. The V gene's germline CDR1 is SQVTM and CDR2 ANQGSEA. The CDR3 loop spans 14 amino acids. With V trimmed by 3 bases and J by 4 bases, 7 bases remained unmatched. CDR3 sequence (DNA): TGCAGCGTTGATGCCGGGACAGGGAGTTACGAGCAGTACTTC. Its translation is CSVDAGTGSYEQYF.

This clonotype has only one observation. The chain employs TRBV7-2 and TRBJ2-5; TRBD1 matches 10 bases. The CDR3 spans 14 residues. J gave up 5 bases and V 5 bases, and 5 bases lay outside the gene matches. Per the germline V gene, CDR1 is SGHTA and CDR2 is FQGNSA. CDR3 loop: CASSQTGGRETQYF. DNA for the CDR3: TGTGCCAGCAGCCAGACAGGGGGCAGGGAGACCCAGTACTTC.

V is TRBV12-3 or TRBV12-4 and J is TRBJ2-7; D ambiguous. The CDR3 covers 11 residues. Trimming removed 5 bases from V and 2 bases from J, with 4 bases in between. In DNA, the CDR3 is TGTGCCAGCAGTATCACCTACGAGCAGTACTTC. Amino acids: CASSITYEQYF.

This clonotype was counted a few times. The chain has TRBV7-2 and TRBJ2-1; unclear D gene. Trimming took 5 bases from V and 0 from J, leaving 11 bases between them. The CDR3 runs to 15 residues. CDR1 is SGHTA and CDR2 is FQGNSA in the germline V gene. CDR3 DNA sequence: TGTGCCAGCAGCACGGACGTAAGCTCCTACAATGAGCAGTTCTTC. Translated: CASSTDVSSYNEQFF.